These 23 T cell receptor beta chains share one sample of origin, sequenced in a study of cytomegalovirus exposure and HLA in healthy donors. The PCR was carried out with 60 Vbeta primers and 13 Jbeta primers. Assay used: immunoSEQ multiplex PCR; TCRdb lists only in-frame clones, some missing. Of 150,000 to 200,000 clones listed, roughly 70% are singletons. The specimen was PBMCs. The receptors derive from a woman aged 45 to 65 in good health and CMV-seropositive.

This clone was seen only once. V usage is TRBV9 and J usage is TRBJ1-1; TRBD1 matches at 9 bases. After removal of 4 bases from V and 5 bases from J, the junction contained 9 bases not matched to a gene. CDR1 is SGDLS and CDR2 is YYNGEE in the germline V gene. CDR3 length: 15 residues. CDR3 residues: CASSLWTGEGTEAFF. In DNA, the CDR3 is TGTGCCAGCAGCTTGTGGACAGGGGAGGGAACTGAAGCTTTCTTT.

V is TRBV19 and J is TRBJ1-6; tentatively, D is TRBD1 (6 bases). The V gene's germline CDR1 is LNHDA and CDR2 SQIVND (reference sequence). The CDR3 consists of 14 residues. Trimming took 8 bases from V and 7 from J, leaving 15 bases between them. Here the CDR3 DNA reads TGTGCCAGTGTATCTGGGGGCGAGAATTCACCCCTCCACTTT. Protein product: CASVSGGENSPLHF.

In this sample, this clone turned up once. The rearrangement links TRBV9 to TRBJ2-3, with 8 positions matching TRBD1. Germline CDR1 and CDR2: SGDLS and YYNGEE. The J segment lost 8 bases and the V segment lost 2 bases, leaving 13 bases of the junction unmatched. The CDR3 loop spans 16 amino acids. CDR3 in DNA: TGTGCCAGCAGCGTTGACAGGGGTCAAGTGGGCGGTACGCAGTATTTT. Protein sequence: CASSVDRGQVGGTQYF.

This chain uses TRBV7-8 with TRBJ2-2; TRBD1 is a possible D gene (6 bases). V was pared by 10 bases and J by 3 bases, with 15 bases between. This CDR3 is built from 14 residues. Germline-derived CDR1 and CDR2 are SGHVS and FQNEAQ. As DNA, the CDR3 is TGTGCCACTCCAGAACAGGGTGACACCGGGGAGCTGTTTTTT. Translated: CATPEQGDTGELFF.

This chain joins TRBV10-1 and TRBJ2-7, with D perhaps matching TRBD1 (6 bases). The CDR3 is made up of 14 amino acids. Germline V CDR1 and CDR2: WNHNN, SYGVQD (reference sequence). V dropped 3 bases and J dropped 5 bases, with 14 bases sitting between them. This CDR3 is CASSETGSPNEQYF. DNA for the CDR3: TGCGCCAGCAGTGAAACAGGGTCCCCCAACGAGCAGTACTTC.

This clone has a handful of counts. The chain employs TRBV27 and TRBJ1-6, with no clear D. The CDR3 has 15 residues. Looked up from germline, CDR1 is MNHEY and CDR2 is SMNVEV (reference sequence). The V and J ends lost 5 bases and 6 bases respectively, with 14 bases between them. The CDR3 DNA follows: TGTGCCAGCAGTCTTCAGGTCTTTAGTAATTCACCCCTCCACTTT. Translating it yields CASSLQVFSNSPLHF.

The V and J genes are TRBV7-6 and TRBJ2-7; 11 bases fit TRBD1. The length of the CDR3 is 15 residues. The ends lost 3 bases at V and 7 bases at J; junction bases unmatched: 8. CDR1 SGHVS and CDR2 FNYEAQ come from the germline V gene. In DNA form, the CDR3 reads TGTGCCAGCAGCTTCGGGGACAGGGGGTTGGGTGAGCAGTACTTC. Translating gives CASSFGDRGLGEQYF.

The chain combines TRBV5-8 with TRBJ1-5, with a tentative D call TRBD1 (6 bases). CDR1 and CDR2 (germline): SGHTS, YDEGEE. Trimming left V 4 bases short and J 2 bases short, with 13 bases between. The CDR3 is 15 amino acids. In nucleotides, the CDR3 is TGTGCCAGCAGCACCACAGGGTCGGGCAATCAGCCCCAGCATTTT. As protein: CASSTTGSGNQPQHF.

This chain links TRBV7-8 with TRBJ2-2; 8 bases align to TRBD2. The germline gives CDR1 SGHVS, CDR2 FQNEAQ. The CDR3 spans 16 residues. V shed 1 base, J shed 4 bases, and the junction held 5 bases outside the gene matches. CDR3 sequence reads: CASSLGRRGGTGELFF. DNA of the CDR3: TGTGCCAGCAGCTTAGGTCGCCGGGGGGGCACCGGGGAGCTGTTTTTT.

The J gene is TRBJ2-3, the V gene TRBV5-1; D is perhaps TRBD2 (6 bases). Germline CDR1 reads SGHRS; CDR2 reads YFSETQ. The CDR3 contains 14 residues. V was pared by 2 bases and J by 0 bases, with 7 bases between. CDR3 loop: CASSFGGSTDTQYF. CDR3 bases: TGCGCCAGCAGCTTCGGGGGAAGCACAGATACGCAGTATTTT.

Here the CDR3 DNA reads TGTGCCAGCAGCTGGATGGGGGCACACGAGCAGTACTTC. This encodes CASSWMGAHEQYF. V usage is TRBV5-6 and J usage is TRBJ2-5; a weak D match, TRBD1 (6 bases). The J call is doubtful: the DNA matches TRBJ2-7 better. The CDR3 contains 13 residues. The germline V gene encodes CDR1 SGHDT and CDR2 YYEEEE.

CDR3 in DNA: TGTGCCATCAGTTATACAGGATCTCCTAACTATGGCTACACCTTC. This codes for CAISYTGSPNYGYTF. This rearrangement joins TRBV10-3 to TRBJ1-2, with D perhaps TRBD1 (5 bases). The germline CDR1 and CDR2 sequences are ENHRY and SYGVKD. This CDR3 is built from 15 residues. The germline V and J ends were trimmed by 5 bases and 0 bases, with 13 bases remaining between them.

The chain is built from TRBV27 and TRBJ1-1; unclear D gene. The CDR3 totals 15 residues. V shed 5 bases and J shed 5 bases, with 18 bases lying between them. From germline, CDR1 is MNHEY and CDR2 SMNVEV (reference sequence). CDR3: CASSPDGIGRTEAFF. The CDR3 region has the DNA TGTGCCAGCAGTCCCGATGGAATAGGGAGAACTGAAGCTTTCTTT.

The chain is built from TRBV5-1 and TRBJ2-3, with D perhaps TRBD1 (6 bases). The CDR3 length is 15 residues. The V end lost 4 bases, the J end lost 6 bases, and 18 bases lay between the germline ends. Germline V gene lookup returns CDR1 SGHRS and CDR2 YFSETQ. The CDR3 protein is CASSHTGSGVDTQYF. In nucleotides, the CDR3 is TGCGCCAGCAGCCACACAGGGTCCGGGGTGGATACGCAGTATTTT.

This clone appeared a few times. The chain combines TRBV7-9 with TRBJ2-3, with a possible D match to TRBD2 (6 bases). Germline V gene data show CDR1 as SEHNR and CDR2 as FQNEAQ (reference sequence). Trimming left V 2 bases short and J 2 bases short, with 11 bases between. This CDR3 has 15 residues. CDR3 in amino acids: CASSLTGLPTDTQYF. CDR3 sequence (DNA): TGTGCCAGCAGCTTAACGGGACTTCCCACAGATACGCAGTATTTT. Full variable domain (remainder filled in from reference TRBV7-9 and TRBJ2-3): DTGVSQNPRHKITKRGQNVTFRCDPISEHNRLYWYRQTLGQGPEFLTYFQNEAQLEKSRLLSDRFSAERPKGSFSTLEIQRTEQGDSAMYLCASSLTGLPTDTQYFGPGTRLTVL.

The CDR3 coding sequence is TGTGCCAGCAGCCCCGGACAGGGGGCTCGAGAGACCCAGTACTTC. It codes for CASSPGQGARETQYF. The chain has TRBV7-2 and TRBJ2-5, with 11 bases aligning to TRBD1. The V segment lost 5 bases and the J segment 4 bases; nucleotides outside the gene matches: 6. The germline gives CDR1 SGHTA, CDR2 FQGNSA. The CDR3 runs 15 residues.

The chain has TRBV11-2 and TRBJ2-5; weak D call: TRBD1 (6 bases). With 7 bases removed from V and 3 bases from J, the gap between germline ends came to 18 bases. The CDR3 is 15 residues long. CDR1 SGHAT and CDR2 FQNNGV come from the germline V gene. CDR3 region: CASNTPEGGEETQYF. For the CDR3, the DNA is TGTGCCAGCAACACCCCAGAAGGGGGTGAAGAGACCCAGTACTTC.

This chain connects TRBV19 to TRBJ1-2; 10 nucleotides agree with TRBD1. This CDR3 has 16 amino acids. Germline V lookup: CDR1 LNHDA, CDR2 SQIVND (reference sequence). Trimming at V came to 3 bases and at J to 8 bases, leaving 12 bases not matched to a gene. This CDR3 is CASSIPLGTGVNGYTF. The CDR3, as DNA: TGTGCCAGTAGTATCCCCCTCGGGACAGGGGTTAACGGCTACACCTTC. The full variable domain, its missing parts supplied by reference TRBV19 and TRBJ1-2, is DGGITQSPKYLFRKEGQNVTLSCEQNLNHDAMYWYRQDPGQGLRLIYYSQIVNDFQKGDIAEGYSVSREKKESFPLTVTSAQKNPTAFYLCASSIPLGTGVNGYTFGSGTRLTVV.

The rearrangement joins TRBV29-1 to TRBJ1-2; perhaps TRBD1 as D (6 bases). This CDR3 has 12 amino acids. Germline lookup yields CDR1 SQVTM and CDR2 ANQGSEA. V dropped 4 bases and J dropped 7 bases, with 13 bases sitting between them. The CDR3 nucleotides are TGCAGCGTTGGGACAGACAAAGGTGGCTACACCTTC. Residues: CSVGTDKGGYTF.

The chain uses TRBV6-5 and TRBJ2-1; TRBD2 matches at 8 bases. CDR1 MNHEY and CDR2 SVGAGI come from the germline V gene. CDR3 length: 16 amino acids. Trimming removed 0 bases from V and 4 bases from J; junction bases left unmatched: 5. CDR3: CASSYSAGGRYNEQFF. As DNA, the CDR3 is TGTGCCAGCAGTTACTCGGCGGGGGGCCGGTACAATGAGCAGTTCTTC.

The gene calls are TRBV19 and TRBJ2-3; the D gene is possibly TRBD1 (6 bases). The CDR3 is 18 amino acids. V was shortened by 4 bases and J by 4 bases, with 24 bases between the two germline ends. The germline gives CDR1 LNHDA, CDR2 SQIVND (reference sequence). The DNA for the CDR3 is TGTGCCAGTAGTAAACAATCCGGGACACGTTCTTTGGCAGATACGCAGTATTTT. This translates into CASSKQSGTRSLADTQYF.

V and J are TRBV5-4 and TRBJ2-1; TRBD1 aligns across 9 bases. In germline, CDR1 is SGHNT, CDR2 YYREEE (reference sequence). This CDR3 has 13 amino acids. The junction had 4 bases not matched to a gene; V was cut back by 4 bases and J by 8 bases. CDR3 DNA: TGTGCCAGCAGCACGACAGGGGGAGATGAGCAGTTCTTC. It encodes CASSTTGGDEQFF.

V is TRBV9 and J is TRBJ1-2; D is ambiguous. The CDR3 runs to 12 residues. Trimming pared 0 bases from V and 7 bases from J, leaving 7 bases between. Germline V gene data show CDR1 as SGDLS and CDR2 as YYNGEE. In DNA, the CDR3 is TGTGCCAGCAGCGTAGGGTCGGGTGGCTACACCTTC. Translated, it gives CASSVGSGGYTF.